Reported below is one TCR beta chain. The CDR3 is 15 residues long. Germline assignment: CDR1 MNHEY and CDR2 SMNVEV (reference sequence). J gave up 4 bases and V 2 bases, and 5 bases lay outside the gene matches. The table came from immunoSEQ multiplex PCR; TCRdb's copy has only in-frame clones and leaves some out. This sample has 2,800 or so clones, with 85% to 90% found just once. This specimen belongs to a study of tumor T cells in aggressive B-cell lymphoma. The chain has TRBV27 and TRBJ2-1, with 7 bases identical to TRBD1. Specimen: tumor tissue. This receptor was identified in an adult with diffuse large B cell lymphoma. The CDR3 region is CASSLGAGGYNEQFF. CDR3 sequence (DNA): TGTGCCAGCAGTTTAGGGGCAGGGGGATACAATGAGCAGTTCTTC.